What follows are 16 T cell receptor beta chains derived from one specimen sequenced in a study of T-cell memory formation after mild COVID-19. TCRdb reanalysed the 5' RACE reads using MiXCR and keeps one entry per CDR3 protein. The sample holds fewer than 200,000 distinct CDR3 sequences; 10% to 15% are singletons and the top ten take roughly 3.3%. Sequencing input: PBMCs or a T cell subset sorted from them (not recorded which). These receptors originate from a young man who had mild COVID-19 (a few samples of this study predate the infection). Cell type and time point are not known.

This clonotype was recorded many times. V is TRBV7-3 and J is TRBJ2-2; no clear D gene. The CDR3 length is 14 residues. The V and J ends lost 5 bases and 3 bases respectively, with 10 bases between them. Germline CDR1 and CDR2: SGHTA and FQGTGA. CDR3 in DNA: TGTGCCAGCAGCCCCGGGTCCCACACCGGGGAGCTGTTTTTT. This sequence encodes CASSPGSHTGELFF.

This clonotype was seen a few times. V and J are TRBV7-9 and TRBJ1-5; possible D gene TRBD1, 5 bases. The CDR3 loop spans 13 amino acids. Germline loops: CDR1 SEHNR, CDR2 FQNEAQ (reference sequence). V was pared by 5 bases and J by 7 bases, with 12 bases between. CDR3: CASSPRRGQPQHF. The CDR3 DNA sequence: TGTGCCAGCAGCCCCCGGCGGGGGCAGCCCCAGCATTTT.

This chain links TRBV4-2 with TRBJ1-2; no clear D gene. The CDR3 runs 15 residues. V gave up 0 bases and J gave up 4 bases, with 12 bases separating them. Germline assignment: CDR1 LGHNA and CDR2 YNFKEQ. The CDR3 region has the DNA TGTGCCAGCAGCCAAGAAGCGCAGGAAATCTATGGCTACACCTTC. This gives the protein CASSQEAQEIYGYTF.

The J gene is TRBJ2-5, the V gene TRBV5-1; D is unclear. Deletions cut 6 bases from V and 5 bases from J, with 8 bases between. CDR1 and CDR2 from the germline V gene are SGHRS and YFSETQ. The CDR3 covers 11 residues. The CDR3 coding sequence is TGCGCCAGCACCCTCCTGGAGACCCAGTACTTC. As protein: CASTLLETQYF.

The sample holds a few counts of this clonotype. The rearrangement joins TRBV5-1 to TRBJ1-6; a possible D gene is TRBD1 (6 bases). The CDR3 spans 15 residues. Germline CDR1 reads SGHRS; CDR2 reads YFSETQ. V dropped 4 bases and J dropped 7 bases, with 15 bases sitting between them. CDR3 bases: TGCGCCAGCAGCCCGGACGGACAGATCAATTCACCCCTCCACTTT. Its protein product is CASSPDGQINSPLHF.

This CDR3 reads CAISVGRGNEQFF. DNA for the CDR3: TGTGCCATCAGTGTTGGTAGGGGGAATGAGCAGTTCTTC. This chain links TRBV10-3 with TRBJ2-1, with D perhaps matching TRBD1 (6 bases). Looked up from germline, CDR1 is ENHRY and CDR2 is SYGVKD. CDR3 length: 13 residues. Deletions cut 4 bases from V and 7 bases from J, with 11 bases between.

Only a few counts were recorded for this clonotype. CDR3 sequence (DNA): TGTGCCAGCAGCGTACTAGCGGGGGGAGTCACAGATACGCAGTATTTT. Its translation: CASSVLAGGVTDTQYF. V is TRBV7-6 and J is TRBJ2-3; 12 bases fit TRBD2. This CDR3 comprises 16 residues. Germline V gene data show CDR1 as SGHVS and CDR2 as FNYEAQ. V lost 5 bases, J lost 2 bases, and 5 bases stayed unmatched.

This clonotype was recorded many times. This chain joins TRBV7-7 and TRBJ2-3; D is possibly TRBD1 (5 bases). Trimming removed 5 bases at V and 1 base at J, with 13 bases between. The CDR3 covers 15 residues. From germline, CDR1 is SSHAT and CDR2 FNYEAQ (reference sequence). Here the CDR3 reads CASSPNLGGTDTQYF. The DNA for the CDR3 is TGTGCCAGCAGCCCCAACCTAGGGGGCACAGATACGCAGTATTTT.

The V call is TRBV27, the J call TRBJ1-5, with 8 bases that match TRBD1. V shed 4 bases, J shed 1 base, and the junction held 9 bases outside the gene matches. This CDR3 comprises 17 residues. Germline CDR1 is MNHEY and CDR2 is SMNVEV (reference sequence). The CDR3 DNA reads as TGTGCCAGCAGTTCGGTCAGGGGGCCGGACAGCAATCAGCCCCAGCATTTT. This codes for CASSSVRGPDSNQPQHF.

The V and J genes are TRBV18 and TRBJ1-2; D is perhaps TRBD1 (5 bases). The V gene lost 1 base and the J gene lost 7 bases, with 13 bases spanning the gap. This CDR3 has 14 residues. CDR1 is KGHSH and CDR2 is LQKENI in the germline V gene. CDR3 sequence (DNA): TGTGCCAGCTCACCACGGGGCACTTCATTTGGCTACACCTTC. This codes for CASSPRGTSFGYTF. Using reference TRBV18 and TRBJ1-2 for the parts outside the CDR3, the full variable domain is NAGVMQNPRHLVRRRGQEARLRCSPMKGHSHVYWYRQLPEEGLKFMVYLQKENIIDESGMPKERFSAEFPKEGPSILRIQQVVRGDSAAYFCASSPRGTSFGYTFGSGTRLTVV.

This clonotype was recorded a few times. The chain employs TRBV10-1 and TRBJ2-5, with TRBD1 as a possible D gene (5 bases). Between the trimmed V and J ends, which lost 3 bases and 3 bases, there was a span of 8 bases. This CDR3 has 13 residues. Germline lookup yields CDR1 WNHNN and CDR2 SYGVQD (reference sequence). CDR3 amino acids: CASSDGAEETQYF. CDR3 DNA sequence: TGCGCCAGCAGTGATGGGGCAGAAGAGACCCAGTACTTC.

This chain uses TRBV19 with TRBJ2-2; D remains unclear. Per germline, CDR1 LNHDA and CDR2 SQIVND (reference sequence). Trimming took off 5 bases at V and 7 bases at J, with 8 bases between the two ends. The CDR3 loop spans 12 amino acids. CDR3 coding DNA: TGTGCCAGTAGTCTTCAAATCGGGGAGCTGTTTTTT. Translation: CASSLQIGELFF.

This clonotype qualifies as medium-sized. The gene calls are TRBV29-1 and TRBJ2-3; D may be TRBD1 or TRBD2 (7 bases each). Per the germline V gene, CDR1 is SQVTM and CDR2 is ANQGSEA. CDR3 size: 15 residues. V was shortened by 4 bases and J by 6 bases, with 20 bases between the two germline ends. CDR3 DNA sequence: TGCAGCGTTGGTGAATGGCGGGGAGGGGGCGATACGCAGTATTTT. The encoded protein is CSVGEWRGGGDTQYF.

This clonotype was detected a few times. The chain is built from TRBV24-1 and TRBJ1-1; 9 bases line up with TRBD1. Germline trimming cut 5 bases from V and 6 bases from J; bases unmatched to any gene: 6. This CDR3 region has 14 residues. Looked up from germline, CDR1 is KGHDR and CDR2 is SFDVKD. CDR3 sequence: CATSARTGVSEAFF. The DNA for the CDR3 is TGTGCCACCAGTGCTAGGACAGGGGTATCTGAAGCTTTCTTT.

The chain joins TRBV7-2 to TRBJ2-3; 8 nucleotides line up with TRBD2. Germline V lookup: CDR1 SGHTA, CDR2 FQGNSA. Germline trimming cut 6 bases from V and 5 bases from J; bases unmatched to any gene: 10. CDR3 size: 15 residues. The CDR3 spells CASRHRGGPKDTQYF. The CDR3 DNA sequence: TGTGCCAGCAGACATCGCGGGGGGCCCAAAGATACGCAGTATTTT.

This clonotype has at least ten counts. The rearrangement links TRBV5-1 to TRBJ1-1; D call uncertain. Germline values: CDR1 SGHRS, CDR2 YFSETQ. This CDR3 region has 14 residues. Trimming removed 4 bases from V and 4 bases from J, with 14 bases in between. CDR3 residues: CASSPLPGSTEAFF. DNA for the CDR3: TGCGCCAGCAGCCCGCTGCCGGGGAGCACTGAAGCTTTCTTT.